The text below deals with one T cell receptor beta chain. What it binds is unknown. Different KT2-to-PBMC ratios were created with a constant PBMC count. The CDR3 runs to 13 residues. Germline lookup yields CDR1 SNHLY and CDR2 FYNNEI. Trimming cost V 3 bases and J 8 bases; bases outside gene matches: 4. The source of the sample is a study of quantifying T cell responses using KT2 cells. Turning to the study itself: cDNA was made from DNase-treated RNA using alpha and beta constant primers. The second PCR was a qPCR stopped at a predetermined fluorescence threshold. Study-level points and caveats: Input KT2 cell number predicted KT2 alpha and beta sequence counts linearly over several orders of magnitude.

A single-stranded UMI oligo with SP2 sequence was ligated to cDNA 3' ends. First-round PCR used four to five cycles and beta primers RC1.1 and RC1.2 covering TRBC1 and TRBC2. Separate processing of TCR alpha and beta chains began at the second PCR. TCRdb itself ran the UMI-ligation and nested PCR reads through MiXCR, one entry per CDR3 protein. The data hold 40,000 to 55,000 distinct CDR3 sequences, with about 9.9% observed a single time. The source material was PBMCs spiked with cells of the T cell clone KT2. This TCR was recovered from a human donor. The rearrangement joins TRBV2 to TRBJ1-1; 9 positions match TRBD1. CDR3 residues: CASSDGQGREAFF. In DNA, the CDR3 is TGTGCCAGCAGTGATGGACAGGGGAGGGAAGCTTTCTTT. The full variable domain, completed using reference TRBV2 and TRBJ1-1, is EPEVTQTPSHQVTQMGQEVILRCVPISNHLYFYWYRQILGQKVEFLVSFYNNEISEKSEIFDDQFSVERPDGSNFTLKIRSTKLEDSAMYFCASSDGQGREAFFGQGTRLTVV.